Listed below are T cell receptor beta chains from one sample, sequenced in a study of control samples from healthy donors and cancer patients. TCRdb's copy holds only in-frame clones and misses some; the assay was immunoSEQ multiplex PCR. This table has about 120,000 clones, 88% appearing once. Input material: blood. The origin of the receptors is a woman between 65 and 79 years old in good health. Each CDR3 is given with its conserved first and last residue. The D gene is left open where the match is weak. For some rows the clone size is stated as once, few or many, or as a class when expanded; others skip it.

v_call: TRBV2
j_call: TRBJ1-6
clone_size: -
d_call: -
cdr3_aa: CASIQGEDSPLHF
cdr3_nt: TGTGCCAGCATTCAGGGAGAGGATTCACCCCTCCACTTT

v_call: TRBV7-9
j_call: TRBJ2-7
clone_size: -
d_call: -
cdr3_aa: CASSPPTVTYEQYF
cdr3_nt: TGTGCCAGCAGCCCCCCGACGGTGACCTACGAGCAGTACTTC

v_call: TRBV18
j_call: TRBJ1-5
clone_size: -
d_call: TRBD1
cdr3_aa: CASSPRGQGFNQPQHF
cdr3_nt: TGTGCCAGCTCACCCCGCGGACAGGGATTCAATCAGCCCCAGCATTTT

v_call: TRBV19
j_call: TRBJ1-2
clone_size: -
d_call: TRBD1
cdr3_aa: CASRTGTGANYGYTF
cdr3_nt: TGTGCCAGTAGGACCGGGACAGGAGCTAACTATGGCTACACCTTC

v_call: TRBV11-3
j_call: TRBJ2-2
clone_size: few
d_call: -
cdr3_aa: CASSSAGELFF
cdr3_nt: TGTGCCAGCAGCTCCGCCGGGGAGCTGTTTTTT

v_call: TRBV10-2
j_call: TRBJ1-5
clone_size: -
d_call: TRBD1
cdr3_aa: CASRAGDRKNQPQHF
cdr3_nt: TGCGCCAGCAGAGCCGGGGACAGAAAAAATCAGCCCCAGCATTTT

v_call: TRBV6-2/TRBV6-3
j_call: TRBJ1-5
clone_size: -
d_call: TRBD1
cdr3_aa: CASSGTGSRQPQHF
cdr3_nt: TGTGCCAGCAGTGGGACAGGGTCCCGCCAGCCCCAGCATTTT

v_call: TRBV5-1
j_call: TRBJ2-3
clone_size: -
d_call: -
cdr3_aa: CASSSRGVGTDTQYF
cdr3_nt: TGCGCCAGCAGCTCTAGGGGGGTAGGCACAGATACGCAGTATTTT

v_call: TRBV7-9
j_call: TRBJ2-1
clone_size: -
d_call: -
cdr3_aa: CASSPADLSYNEQFF
cdr3_nt: TGTGCCAGCAGCCCAGCGGACCTGTCCTACAATGAGCAGTTCTTC

v_call: TRBV5-1
j_call: TRBJ1-1
clone_size: -
d_call: -
cdr3_aa: CASSLVAETEAFF
cdr3_nt: TGCGCCAGCAGCTTGGTGGCCGAGACTGAAGCTTTCTTT

v_call: TRBV5-1
j_call: TRBJ1-3
clone_size: once
d_call: -
cdr3_aa: CASSLDISTSGNTIYF
cdr3_nt: TGCGCCAGCAGCTTGGATATCAGCACCTCTGGAAACACCATATATTTT

v_call: TRBV11-2
j_call: TRBJ2-1
clone_size: -
d_call: TRBD1
cdr3_aa: CASSIGQGGWNEQFF
cdr3_nt: TGTGCCAGCAGCATCGGACAGGGAGGTTGGAATGAGCAGTTCTTC

v_call: TRBV11-3
j_call: TRBJ2-7
clone_size: -
d_call: TRBD1
cdr3_aa: CASSLGQDYEQYF
cdr3_nt: TGTGCCAGCAGCCTAGGACAGGACTACGAGCAGTACTTC

v_call: TRBV24-1
j_call: TRBJ1-2
clone_size: -
d_call: -
cdr3_aa: CATSDTGLYGYTF
cdr3_nt: TGTGCCACCAGTGATACAGGCCTCTATGGCTACACCTTC

v_call: TRBV24-1
j_call: TRBJ2-1
clone_size: -
d_call: TRBD2
cdr3_aa: CATSAIGGVGEQFF
cdr3_nt: TGTGCCACCAGTGCCATTGGGGGGGTAGGTGAGCAGTTCTTC

v_call: TRBV7-6
j_call: TRBJ2-5
clone_size: -
d_call: -
cdr3_aa: CASSLTQETQYF
cdr3_nt: TGTGCCAGCAGCTTAACTCAAGAGACCCAGTACTTC

v_call: TRBV5-1
j_call: TRBJ1-3
clone_size: -
d_call: -
cdr3_aa: CASSLAVGSGNTIYF
cdr3_nt: TGCGCCAGCAGCTTGGCCGTGGGCTCTGGAAACACCATATATTTT

v_call: TRBV15
j_call: TRBJ2-7
clone_size: -
d_call: -
cdr3_aa: CATSSRQVTPYEQYF
cdr3_nt: TGTGCCACCAGCAGCCGGCAGGTCACTCCTTACGAGCAGTACTTC

v_call: TRBV7-2
j_call: TRBJ2-2
clone_size: -
d_call: -
cdr3_aa: CASSLLGTTNTGELFF
cdr3_nt: TGTGCCAGCAGCTTACTCGGGACAACGAACACCGGGGAGCTGTTTTTT

v_call: TRBV14
j_call: TRBJ2-5
clone_size: -
d_call: TRBD1
cdr3_aa: CASSQEIRGTGTKETQYF
cdr3_nt: TGTGCCAGCAGCCAAGAAATCAGGGGGACAGGGACGAAGGAGACCCAGTACTTC

v_call: TRBV7-8
j_call: TRBJ2-3
clone_size: -
d_call: -
cdr3_aa: CASSLSDSRGDTQYF
cdr3_nt: TGTGCCAGCAGCTTATCGGACTCACGGGGAGATACGCAGTATTTT

v_call: TRBV6-6
j_call: TRBJ2-7
clone_size: -
d_call: TRBD1
cdr3_aa: CASSLGPPGQGAREQYF
cdr3_nt: TGTGCCAGCAGTCTAGGTCCCCCGGGACAGGGGGCGCGGGAGCAGTACTTC

v_call: TRBV7-2
j_call: TRBJ1-1
clone_size: once
d_call: TRBD1
cdr3_aa: CASSQQQGAYTEAFF
cdr3_nt: TGTGCCAGCAGCCAACAACAGGGGGCGTACACTGAAGCTTTCTTT

v_call: TRBV7-9
j_call: TRBJ1-5
clone_size: -
d_call: TRBD1
cdr3_aa: CASSLYKGQGTPQHF
cdr3_nt: TGTGCCAGCAGCTTATATAAGGGACAGGGAACACCCCAGCATTTT

v_call: TRBV7-3
j_call: TRBJ1-5
clone_size: -
d_call: -
cdr3_aa: CASSPSPGQPQHF
cdr3_nt: TGTGCCAGCAGCCCCTCCCCAGGTCAGCCCCAGCATTTT

v_call: TRBV7-2
j_call: TRBJ2-3
clone_size: few
d_call: -
cdr3_aa: CASSLADGNTQYF
cdr3_nt: TGTGCCAGCAGCTTAGCGGATGGGAATACGCAGTATTTT

v_call: TRBV12-3/TRBV12-4
j_call: TRBJ2-5
clone_size: -
d_call: -
cdr3_aa: CASGRGSGETQYF
cdr3_nt: TGTGCCAGCGGGCGCGGGTCGGGGGAGACCCAGTACTTC

v_call: TRBV19
j_call: TRBJ1-3
clone_size: -
d_call: -
cdr3_aa: CASSLGARNTIYF
cdr3_nt: TGTGCCAGTAGTCTGGGGGCACGAAACACCATATATTTT

v_call: TRBV25-1
j_call: TRBJ2-3
clone_size: -
d_call: TRBD2
cdr3_aa: CASTMAGGRFDTDTQYF
cdr3_nt: TGTGCCAGCACTATGGCGGGGGGCCGATTCGACACAGATACGCAGTATTTT